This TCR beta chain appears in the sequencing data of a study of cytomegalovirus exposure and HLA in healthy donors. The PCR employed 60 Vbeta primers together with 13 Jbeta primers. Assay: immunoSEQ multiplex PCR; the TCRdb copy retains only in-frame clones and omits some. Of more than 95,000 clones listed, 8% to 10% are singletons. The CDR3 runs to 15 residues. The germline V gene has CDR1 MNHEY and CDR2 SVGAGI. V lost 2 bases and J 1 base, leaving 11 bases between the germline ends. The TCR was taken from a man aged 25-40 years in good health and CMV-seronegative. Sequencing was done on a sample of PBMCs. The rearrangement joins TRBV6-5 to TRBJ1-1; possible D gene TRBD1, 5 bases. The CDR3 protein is CASSYMARANTEAFF. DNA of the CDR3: TGTGCCAGCAGTTACATGGCCAGGGCGAACACTGAAGCTTTCTTT.